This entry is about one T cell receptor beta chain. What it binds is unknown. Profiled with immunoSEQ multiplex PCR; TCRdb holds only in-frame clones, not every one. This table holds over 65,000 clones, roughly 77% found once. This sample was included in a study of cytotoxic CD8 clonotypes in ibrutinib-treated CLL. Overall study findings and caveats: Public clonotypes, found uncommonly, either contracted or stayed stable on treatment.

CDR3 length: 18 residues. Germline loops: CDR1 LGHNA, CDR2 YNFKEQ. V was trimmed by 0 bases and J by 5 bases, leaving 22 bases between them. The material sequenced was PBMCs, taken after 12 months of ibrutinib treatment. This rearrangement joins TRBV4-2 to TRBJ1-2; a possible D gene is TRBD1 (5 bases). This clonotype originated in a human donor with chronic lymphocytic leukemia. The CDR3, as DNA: TGTGCCAGCAGCCAAGATAGGGGCGGCCCTTCGGGAGTTTATGGCTACACCTTC. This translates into CASSQDRGGPSGVYGYTF.